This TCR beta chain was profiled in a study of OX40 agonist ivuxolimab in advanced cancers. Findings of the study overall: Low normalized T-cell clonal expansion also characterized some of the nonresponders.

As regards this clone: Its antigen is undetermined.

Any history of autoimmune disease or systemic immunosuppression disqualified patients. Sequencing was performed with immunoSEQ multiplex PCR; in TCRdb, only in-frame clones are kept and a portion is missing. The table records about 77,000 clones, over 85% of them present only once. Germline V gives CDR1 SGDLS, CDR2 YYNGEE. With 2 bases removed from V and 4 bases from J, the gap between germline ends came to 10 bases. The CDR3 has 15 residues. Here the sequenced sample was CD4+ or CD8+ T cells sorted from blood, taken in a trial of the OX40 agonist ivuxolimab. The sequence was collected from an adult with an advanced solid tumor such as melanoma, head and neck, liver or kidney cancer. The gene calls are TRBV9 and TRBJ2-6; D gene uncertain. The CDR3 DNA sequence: TGTGCCAGCAGCGTTTCGGGCTCCGGGGCCAACGTCCTGACTTTC. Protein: CASSVSGSGANVLTF.